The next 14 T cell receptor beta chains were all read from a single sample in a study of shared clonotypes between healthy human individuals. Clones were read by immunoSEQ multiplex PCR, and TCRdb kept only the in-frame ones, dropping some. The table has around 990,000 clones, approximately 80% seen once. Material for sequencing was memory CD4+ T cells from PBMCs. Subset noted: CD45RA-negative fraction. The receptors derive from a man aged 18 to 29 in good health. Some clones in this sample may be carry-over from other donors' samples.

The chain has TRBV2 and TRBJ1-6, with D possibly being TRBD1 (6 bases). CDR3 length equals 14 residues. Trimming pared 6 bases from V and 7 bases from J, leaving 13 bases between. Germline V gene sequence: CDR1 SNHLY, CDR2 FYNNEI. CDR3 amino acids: CASSVGHGNSPLHF. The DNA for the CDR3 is TGTGCCAGCAGCGTGGGACACGGCAATTCACCCCTCCACTTT.

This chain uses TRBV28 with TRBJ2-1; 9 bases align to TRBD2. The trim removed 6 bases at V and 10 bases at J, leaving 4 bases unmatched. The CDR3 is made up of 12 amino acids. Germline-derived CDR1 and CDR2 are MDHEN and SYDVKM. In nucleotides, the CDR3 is TGTGCCAGCAGACTAGCGGGTCGCGAGCAGTTCTTC. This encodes CASRLAGREQFF. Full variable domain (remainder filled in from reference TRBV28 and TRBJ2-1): DVKVTQSSRYLVKRTGEKVFLECVQDMDHENMFWYRQDPGLGLRLIYFSYDVKMKEKGDIPEGYSVSREKKERFSLILESASTNQTSMYLCASRLAGREQFFGPGTRLTVL.

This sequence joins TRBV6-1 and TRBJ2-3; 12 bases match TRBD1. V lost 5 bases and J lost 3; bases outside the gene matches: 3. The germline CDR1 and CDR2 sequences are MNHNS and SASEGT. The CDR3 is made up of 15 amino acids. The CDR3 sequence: CASSTGQGATDTQYF. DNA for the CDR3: TGTGCCAGCAGTACGGGACAGGGGGCTACAGATACGCAGTATTTT.

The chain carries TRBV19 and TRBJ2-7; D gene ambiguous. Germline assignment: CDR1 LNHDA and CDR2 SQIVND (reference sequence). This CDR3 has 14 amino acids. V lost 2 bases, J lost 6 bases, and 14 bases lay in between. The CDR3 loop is CASSIIGVLGEQYF. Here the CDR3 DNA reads TGTGCCAGTAGTATAATCGGCGTCTTGGGCGAGCAGTACTTC.

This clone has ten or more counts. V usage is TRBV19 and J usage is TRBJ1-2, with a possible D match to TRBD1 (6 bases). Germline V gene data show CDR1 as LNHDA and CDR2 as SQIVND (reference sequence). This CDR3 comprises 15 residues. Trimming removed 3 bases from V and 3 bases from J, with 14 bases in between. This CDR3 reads CASSIGPGVDYGYTF. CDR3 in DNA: TGTGCCAGTAGTATCGGGCCAGGGGTGGACTATGGCTACACCTTC.

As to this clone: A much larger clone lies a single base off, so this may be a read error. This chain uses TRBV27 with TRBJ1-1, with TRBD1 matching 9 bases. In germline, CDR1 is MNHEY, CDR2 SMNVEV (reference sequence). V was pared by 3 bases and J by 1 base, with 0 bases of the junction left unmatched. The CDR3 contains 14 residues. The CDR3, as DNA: TGTGCCAGCAGTTTGACAGGGGGGAACACTGAAGCTTTCTTT. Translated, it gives CASSLTGGNTEAFF.

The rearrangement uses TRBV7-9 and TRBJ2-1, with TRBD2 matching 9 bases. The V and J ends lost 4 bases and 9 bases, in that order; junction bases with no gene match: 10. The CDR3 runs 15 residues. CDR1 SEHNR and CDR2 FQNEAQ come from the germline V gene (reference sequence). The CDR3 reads CASSSPGLALFEQFF. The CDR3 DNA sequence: TGTGCCAGCAGCTCCCCGGGACTAGCCCTATTTGAGCAGTTCTTC.

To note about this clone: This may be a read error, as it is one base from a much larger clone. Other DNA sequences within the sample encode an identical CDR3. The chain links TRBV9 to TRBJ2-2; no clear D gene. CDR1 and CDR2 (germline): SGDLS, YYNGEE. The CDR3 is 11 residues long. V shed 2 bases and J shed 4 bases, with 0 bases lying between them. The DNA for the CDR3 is TGTGCCAGCAGCGTCACCGGGGAGCTGTTTTTT. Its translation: CASSVTGELFF.

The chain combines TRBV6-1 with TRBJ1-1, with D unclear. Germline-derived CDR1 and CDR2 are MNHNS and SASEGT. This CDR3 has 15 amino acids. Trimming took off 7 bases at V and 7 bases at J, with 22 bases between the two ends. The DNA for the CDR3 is TGTGCCAGCACCATCATCCCCGGTTGGGAGGGTGAAGCTTTCTTT. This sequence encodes CASTIIPGWEGEAFF.

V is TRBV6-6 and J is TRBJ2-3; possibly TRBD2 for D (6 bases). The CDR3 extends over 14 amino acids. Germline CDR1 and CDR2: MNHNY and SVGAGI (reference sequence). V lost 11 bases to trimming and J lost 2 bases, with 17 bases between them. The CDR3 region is CAGGGGPDTDTQYF. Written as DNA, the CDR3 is TGTGCCGGGGGAGGCGGCCCCGACACAGATACGCAGTATTTT.

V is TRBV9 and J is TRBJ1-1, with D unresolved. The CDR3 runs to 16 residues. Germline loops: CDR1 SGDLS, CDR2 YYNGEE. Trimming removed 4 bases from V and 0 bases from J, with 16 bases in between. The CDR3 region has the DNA TGTGCCAGCAGCTTAGGAGACTGGACCTTGAACACTGAAGCTTTCTTT. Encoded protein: CASSLGDWTLNTEAFF. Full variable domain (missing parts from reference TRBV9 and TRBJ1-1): DSGVTQTPKHLITATGQRVTLRCSPRSGDLSVYWYQQSLDQGLQFLIQYYNGEERAKGNILERFSAQQFPDLHSELNLSSLELGDSALYFCASSLGDWTLNTEAFFGQGTRLTVV.

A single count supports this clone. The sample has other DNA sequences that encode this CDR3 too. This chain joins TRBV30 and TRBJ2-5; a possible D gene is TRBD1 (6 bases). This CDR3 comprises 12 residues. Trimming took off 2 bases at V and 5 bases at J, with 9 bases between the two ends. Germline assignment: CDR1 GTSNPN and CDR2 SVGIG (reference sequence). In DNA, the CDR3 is TGTGCCTGGAGTCCAGGGGCCGAGACCCAGTACTTC. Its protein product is CAWSPGAETQYF.

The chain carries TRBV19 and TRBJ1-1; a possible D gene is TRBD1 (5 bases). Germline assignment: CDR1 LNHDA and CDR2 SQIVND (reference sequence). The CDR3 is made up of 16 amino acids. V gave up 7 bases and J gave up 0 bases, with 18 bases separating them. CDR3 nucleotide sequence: TGTGCCAGTACCCCGGGGTCGGGACTTTTGAACACTGAAGCTTTCTTT. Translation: CASTPGSGLLNTEAFF. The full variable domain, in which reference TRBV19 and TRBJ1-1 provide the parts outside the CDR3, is DGGITQSPKYLFRKEGQNVTLSCEQNLNHDAMYWYRQDPGQGLRLIYYSQIVNDFQKGDIAEGYSVSREKKESFPLTVTSAQKNPTAFYLCASTPGSGLLNTEAFFGQGTRLTVV.

CDR3 in DNA: TGCGCCAGCAGCGAATACCAAGTCTCTGGGGCCAACGTCCTGACTTTC. Its protein is CASSEYQVSGANVLTF. The rearrangement links TRBV5-1 to TRBJ2-6; D is ambiguous. Germline-derived CDR1 and CDR2 are SGHRS and YFSETQ. The CDR3 is made up of 16 amino acids. Trimming stripped 4 bases from V and 0 bases from J, with 11 bases between.